A selection of T cell receptor beta chains follows, all from one sample in a study of blood T cells in healthy people across ages. From the 5' RACE reads, TCRdb called clonotypes with MiXCR, one entry per CDR3 protein. Of roughly 800,000 distinct CDR3 sequences in the sample, 20% to 30% were seen once. The sample also formed part of further work on T cells of mothers and their children.

The sequenced sample consisted of blood. These receptors were taken from a boy younger than 18 in good health. CDR3s include the opening cysteine and the closing phenylalanine or tryptophan. The D gene is left open where the match is weak. Clone size is shown for a subset of rows, as once, few, many or a class of expanded clone.

>TRBV28|NA|TRBD2|TRBJ2-3
CASSWASGNSDTQYF
TGTGCCAGCAGTTGGGCTAGCGGGAACTCAGATACGCAGTATTTT
>TRBV7-2|NA|TRBD1|TRBJ1-5
CASSLGGTEVYSNQPQHF
TGTGCCAGCAGCTTAGGGGGGACAGAGGTCTATAGCAATCAGCCCCAGCATTTT
>TRBV25-1|few|NA|TRBJ2-1
CASSPPSDLGYNEQFF
TGTGCCAGCAGTCCGCCCAGCGATCTGGGCTACAATGAGCAGTTCTTC
>TRBV20-1|few|TRBD1|TRBJ2-7
CSAITGGPSDEQYF
TGCAGTGCTATCACAGGGGGCCCCTCTGACGAGCAGTACTTC
>TRBV27|NA|NA|TRBJ2-7
CASSSWGVLIYEQYF
TGTGCCAGCAGTTCTTGGGGGGTTTTAATCTACGAGCAGTACTTC
>TRBV7-2|NA|NA|TRBJ1-1
CASSLDVTEAFF
TGTGCCAGCAGCTTGGACGTCACTGAAGCTTTCTTT
>TRBV2|few|NA|TRBJ1-2
CASSDILAGYGYTF
TGTGCCAGCAGTGACATTCTGGCTGGGTATGGCTACACCTTC
>TRBV12-3/TRBV12-4|NA|NA|TRBJ1-1
CASSSYYLNTEAFF
TGTGCCAGCAGTTCCTACTACTTGAACACTGAAGCTTTCTTT
>TRBV14|NA|NA|TRBJ2-2
CASSPRFQGELFF
TGTGCCAGCAGCCCGCGATTTCAGGGGGAGCTGTTTTTT
>TRBV5-1|NA|NA|TRBJ2-1
CASSLGLGGEQFF
TGCGCCAGCAGCCTAGGACTTGGCGGTGAGCAGTTCTTC
>TRBV28|NA|TRBD1|TRBJ2-3
CASSLYGTEQYF
TGTGCCAGCAGTTTATACGGGACAGAGCAGTATTTT
>TRBV29-1|few|NA|TRBJ2-3
CSGEGIGVRDTQYF
TGCAGCGGTGAAGGTATAGGGGTTAGAGATACGCAGTATTTT
>TRBV7-9|few|NA|TRBJ2-1
CASSLYDTGNEQFF
TGTGCCAGCAGCTTATATGACACGGGCAATGAGCAGTTCTTC
>TRBV28|NA|NA|TRBJ2-4
CASRSGGSGAKNIQYF
TGTGCCAGCAGATCTGGGGGGTCTGGGGCCAAAAACATTCAGTACTTC
>TRBV29-1|NA|NA|TRBJ2-1
CSVEWYGHNEQFF
TGCAGCGTTGAATGGTACGGGCACAATGAGCAGTTCTTC
>TRBV20-1|few|TRBD1|TRBJ2-7
CSARDRDSFNYEQYF
TGCAGTGCTAGGGACCGGGACAGCTTTAACTACGAGCAGTACTTC
>TRBV29-1|NA|NA|TRBJ1-4
CSALGAGESTNEKLFF
TGCAGCGCCTTGGGGGCAGGGGAGTCTACTAATGAAAAACTGTTTTTT
>TRBV20-1|NA|NA|TRBJ2-5
CSAPGSARETQYF
TGCAGTGCCCCTGGGTCGGCTCGGGAGACCCAGTACTTC
>TRBV7-9|NA|NA|TRBJ2-2
CASSLAYGSWLSGELFF
TGTGCCAGCAGCTTAGCGTATGGGTCCTGGCTTTCCGGGGAGCTGTTTTTT
>TRBV27|NA|TRBD2|TRBJ2-2
CASSFTGGGELFF
TGTGCCAGCAGTTTTACGGGAGGCGGGGAGCTGTTTTTT
>TRBV6-5|NA|TRBD1|TRBJ2-7
CASSSWDREALLVYEQYF
TGTGCCAGCAGTTCTTGGGACAGGGAGGCCCTCCTAGTCTACGAGCAGTACTTC
>TRBV7-9|few|NA|TRBJ2-7
CASSGTPGEIPFYEQYF
TGTGCCAGCAGCGGAACCCCAGGGGAAATTCCCTTTTACGAGCAGTACTTC
>TRBV11-2|NA|NA|TRBJ2-3
CASSLWGLGTDTQYF
TGTGCCAGCAGCTTGTGGGGCCTGGGCACAGATACGCAGTATTTT
>TRBV5-6|NA|TRBD1|TRBJ2-5
CASSLAPRGQGWGQETQYF
TGTGCCAGCAGCTTGGCCCCCCGGGGACAGGGGTGGGGACAAGAGACCCAGTACTTC
>TRBV7-8|NA|NA|TRBJ2-1
CASSLVNRIGYNEQFF
TGTGCCAGCAGCTTAGTAAACCGAATAGGGTACAATGAGCAGTTCTTC
>TRBV2|NA|NA|TRBJ1-5
CASRSGDKPQHF
TGTGCCAGCAGGTCCGGGGATAAGCCCCAGCATTTT